This is a list of T cell receptor beta chains from one sample in a study of cytomegalovirus exposure and HLA in healthy donors. Sequenced by immunoSEQ multiplex PCR; TCRdb stores in-frame clones only, minus some. The table includes about 95,000 clones, 75% to 85% detected once. Input material: PBMCs. Receptors were obtained from a man aged 25 to 40 in good health and CMV-seropositive. Both conserved end residues are part of each CDR3. D genes are given only for firm matches. The listing skips clone size in some rows; elsewhere it reads once, few, many or a size class.

cdr3_nt | cdr3_aa | j_call | clone_size | v_call | d_call
TGTGCCAGCTCACCCTTTACAGGGATTCAGCCCCAGCATTTT | CASSPFTGIQPQHF | TRBJ1-5 | few | TRBV18 | -
TGTGCCAGCAGTGTGGGACAGACAACTAATGAAAAACTGTTTTTT | CASSVGQTTNEKLFF | TRBJ1-4 | - | TRBV25-1 | TRBD1
TGTGCCAGCAGCTTTGGGACAGGGGGAACCTCTAATGAAAAACTGTTTTTT | CASSFGTGGTSNEKLFF | TRBJ1-4 | - | TRBV7-9 | TRBD1
TGTGCCAGCTCACCCGACAGCCTCTATGGCTACACCTTC | CASSPDSLYGYTF | TRBJ1-2 | - | TRBV18 | -
TGTGCCAGCAGCTTGGGAGCGGGAGTATCCTACGAGCAGTACTTC | CASSLGAGVSYEQYF | TRBJ2-7 | - | TRBV11-3 | TRBD2
TGTGCCAGCACTACTGGGCCCCCAGGGGGCTACACCTTC | CASTTGPPGGYTF | TRBJ1-2 | - | TRBV11-2 | -
TGTGCCAGCTCCCGACAGGGGCAGCACGAGCAGTACTTC | CASSRQGQHEQYF | TRBJ2-7 | - | TRBV18 | TRBD1
TGTGCCAGCAGCTGGACAGGGGACACTGAAGCTTTCTTT | CASSWTGDTEAFF | TRBJ1-1 | - | TRBV5-5 | TRBD1
TGTGCCAGCAGTGTAGACAGGGGTCCCTTCTCTGGAAACACCATATATTTT | CASSVDRGPFSGNTIYF | TRBJ1-3 | - | TRBV27 | TRBD1
TGTGCCAGCAGTTTATTAGGGGTCCCCTGGGGTGAAGCTTTCTTT | CASSLLGVPWGEAFF | TRBJ1-1 | - | TRBV27 | -
TGTGCCAGCAGCTTAGGGACAGGGACCACAGATACGCAGTATTTT | CASSLGTGTTDTQYF | TRBJ2-3 | once | TRBV5-8 | TRBD1
TGTGCCAGCAGCTTAGGGCAGGGGAACACCGGGGAGCTGTTTTTT | CASSLGQGNTGELFF | TRBJ2-2 | - | TRBV7-7 | -
TGTGCCAGCAGTTTATCCTTCTTTTTAGATTCACCCCTCCACTTT | CASSLSFFLDSPLHF | TRBJ1-6 | - | TRBV27 | -
TGTGCCAGCAGCCCCGAAGGAGGGGGCGACACTGAAGCTTTCTTT | CASSPEGGGDTEAFF | TRBJ1-1 | - | TRBV13 | TRBD1
TGTGCCAGCAGCATACCTAGCGGGACCCTCACCGGGGAGCTGTTTTTT | CASSIPSGTLTGELFF | TRBJ2-2 | once | TRBV7-9 | TRBD2
TGTGCCAGCAGTTTGGGAGTTGGGCAGTACTTC | CASSLGVGQYF | TRBJ2-7 | - | TRBV28 | -
TGTGCCAGCAGTTCTGGACAGGGTCGCTCTGGGGCCAACGTCCTGACTTTC | CASSSGQGRSGANVLTF | TRBJ2-6 | - | TRBV2 | TRBD1
TGTGCCTGGAGTCGAGGACAGGGGACGAGGGGGGATCAGCCCCAGCATTTT | CAWSRGQGTRGDQPQHF | TRBJ1-5 | - | TRBV30 | TRBD1
TGTGCCAGCAGTGAAGGGGCGGGGACCACAGATACGCAGTATTTT | CASSEGAGTTDTQYF | TRBJ2-3 | - | TRBV6-1 | -
TGTGCCATCAGTGAGTCAACCACTTTTTGGCCCCAGCATTTT | CAISESTTFWPQHF | TRBJ1-5 | - | TRBV10-3 | -
TGTGCCAGCAGCATTAGGGGAGGGGGTCAGCCCCAGCATTTT | CASSIRGGGQPQHF | TRBJ1-5 | - | TRBV7-2 | -
TGTGCCAGCAGTTATGGCCCCTACGAGCAGTACTTC | CASSYGPYEQYF | TRBJ2-7 | - | TRBV6-5 | -
TGTGCCAGCAGCCTCAGACAGATGAACACTGAAGCTTTCTTT | CASSLRQMNTEAFF | TRBJ1-1 | - | TRBV7-2 | -
TGTGCCAGCAGCTTAGCCCAGGACAGGGCGGGCTATGGCTACACCTTC | CASSLAQDRAGYGYTF | TRBJ1-2 | few | TRBV7-2 | TRBD1
TGTGCCAGCAGTGGACAGGGGATCTCTGGGGCCAACGTCCTGACTTTC | CASSGQGISGANVLTF | TRBJ2-6 | - | TRBV6-1 | TRBD1
TGCGCCAGCAGCTCTGGACTAGCGGGAGGGGGGATCAACAATGAGCAGTTCTTC | CASSSGLAGGGINNEQFF | TRBJ2-1 | - | TRBV5-1 | TRBD2
TGTGCCAGCAGCTTAGAAAGGCTAGCTTCGAATGGGAGGTACGAGCAGTACTTC | CASSLERLASNGRYEQYF | TRBJ2-7 | - | TRBV7-2 | -
TGCGCCAGCAGCCAAGTAACCGGGGACGAGCAGTACTTC | CASSQVTGDEQYF | TRBJ2-7 | few | TRBV4-3 | -
TGTGCCATCAGTGTCGACAGGGGGCGCGGCGCTGAAGCTTTCTTT | CAISVDRGRGAEAFF | TRBJ1-1 | - | TRBV10-3 | TRBD1
TGTGCCAGCTCACCGCAGGGGTCCATGAACACTGAAGCTTTCTTT | CASSPQGSMNTEAFF | TRBJ1-1 | - | TRBV18 | -
TGTGCCAGCAGCTCCCGGGGGCAGGGGGTAGACGAGCAGTACTTC | CASSSRGQGVDEQYF | TRBJ2-7 | - | TRBV7-8 | -
TGCAGCGTTGCGGAGAGTAGCAATCAGCCCCAGCATTTT | CSVAESSNQPQHF | TRBJ1-5 | - | TRBV29-1 | -
TGTGCCAGTAGCCCGCGAGGAGTAAGTGATACGCAGTATTTT | CASSPRGVSDTQYF | TRBJ2-3 | - | TRBV19 | -
TGTGCCAGCAGCTTTCGAGTAGGCCTAGCGGGAGGGCTGGGGAATGAGCAGTTCTTC | CASSFRVGLAGGLGNEQFF | TRBJ2-1 | - | TRBV7-7 | TRBD2
TGCGCCAGCAGCTTCTCGGGGACATACTACGAGCAGTACTTC | CASSFSGTYYEQYF | TRBJ2-7 | - | TRBV5-1 | -
TGCAGCGTTGCCCCGAGTCGTGGTGGCGGAAAACTGTTTTTT | CSVAPSRGGGKLFF | TRBJ1-4 | - | TRBV29-1 | -
TGTGCCACCAGCAGAGATCCGAGACAGGGTAGGGCCGGGGAGCTGTTTTTT | CATSRDPRQGRAGELFF | TRBJ2-2 | - | TRBV15 | TRBD1
TGTGCCAGCAGCTTAGCGTGGCGGGAGGGCCCCTACGAGCAGTACTTC | CASSLAWREGPYEQYF | TRBJ2-7 | - | TRBV7-2 | TRBD2
TGTGCCAGCAGCCCGGGACATAATCAGCCCCAGCATTTT | CASSPGHNQPQHF | TRBJ1-5 | few | TRBV14 | -